The rows below give T cell receptor beta chains drawn from one sample of a study of early stage breast cancer tumors. Produced via immunoSEQ multiplex PCR; TCRdb's table is partial and in-frame only. Among approximately 30,000 clones, roughly 80% were seen once, and the ten largest hold approximately 11%. The sequenced material came from blood. The receptors come from a person between 55 and 69 years old with breast cancer. The CDR3 runs from the conserved cysteine through the conserved F or W. The D gene is left open where the match is weak. Rows give clone size only sometimes, using once, few, many, or a class for an expanded clone.

clone size,D gene,V gene,J gene,CDR3 DNA,CDR3 protein
.,.,TRBV30,TRBJ1-1,TGTGCCTGGAGTGTGAAAGGGGGAACTGAAGCTTTCTTT,CAWSVKGGTEAFF
.,.,TRBV7-2,TRBJ2-1,TGTGCCAGCAGCCTGGACTACCACTACAATGAGCAGTTCTTC,CASSLDYHYNEQFF
.,.,TRBV7-9,TRBJ2-3,TGTGCCAGCAGCTTACCACAGGGTGGTACAGATACGCAGTATTTT,CASSLPQGGTDTQYF
.,TRBD1,TRBV29-1,TRBJ1-5,TGCAGCGTTGAGGGTGGGGACAGGGGAGTAAGAAATCAGCCCCAGCATTTT,CSVEGGDRGVRNQPQHF
.,.,TRBV2,TRBJ1-4,TGTGCCAGCAGTGAAATCGTAGACTCCGAAAAACTGTTTTTT,CASSEIVDSEKLFF
.,.,TRBV7-2,TRBJ1-3,TGTGCCAGCAGCTTTGATTCTCGAGCCTCTGGAAACACCATATATTTT,CASSFDSRASGNTIYF
.,.,TRBV6-5,TRBJ2-5,TGTGCCAGCAGTTACGTCGGGACCCAGTACTTC,CASSYVGTQYF
.,.,TRBV28,TRBJ2-7,TGTGCCAGCACCATGGGCGGGACTTCCTTTTTTCAGTACTTC,CASTMGGTSFFQYF
.,TRBD1,TRBV30,TRBJ2-5,TGTGCCTGGAGACGGGACAGGCAAGAGACCCAGTACTTC,CAWRRDRQETQYF
.,TRBD1,TRBV19,TRBJ2-7,TGTGCCAGTAGTATCGGGACAGCCCGCCACGGCCGGTACTTC,CASSIGTARHGRYF
.,.,TRBV5-1,TRBJ2-7,TGCGCCAGCAGCTTGGGAGGGTACGAGCAGTACTTC,CASSLGGYEQYF
few,TRBD1,TRBV15,TRBJ2-2,TGTGCCACCAGCAGAGGTGCCCTGGACAGGGGCACCGGGGAGCTGTTTTTT,CATSRGALDRGTGELFF
.,TRBD2,TRBV5-1,TRBJ2-2,TGCGCCAGCAGCCCGGGACTAGCGGGAGCTACCGGGGAGCTGTTTTTT,CASSPGLAGATGELFF
.,.,TRBV29-1,TRBJ1-1,TGCAGCGTTACCGGGACCGCGGGAACCATGAACACTGAAGCTTTCTTT,CSVTGTAGTMNTEAFF
.,TRBD1,TRBV11-2,TRBJ1-2,TGTGCCAGCAGCCCTACAGGGGGCAGTCTCTATGGCTACACCTTC,CASSPTGGSLYGYTF
.,.,TRBV7-9,TRBJ2-7,TGTGCCAGCACCGTGGGCAATCACGAGCAGTACTTC,CASTVGNHEQYF
once,TRBD1,TRBV6-5,TRBJ2-7,TGTGCCAGCAGTAAAGACAGGGGCTACGAGCAGTACTTC,CASSKDRGYEQYF
few,.,TRBV19,TRBJ2-7,TGTGCCAGTAGTACGCGGACAGGGAGGGCTTCCGAGCAGTACTTC,CASSTRTGRASEQYF
.,TRBD2,TRBV5-1,TRBJ2-1,TGCGCCAGCAGGGTTCTTCCAGCGGGAGGGCCCCTAAATGAGCAGTTCTTC,CASRVLPAGGPLNEQFF
.,.,TRBV7-2,TRBJ2-2,TGTGCCGTCTTGGACAGTTACACCGGGGAGCTGTTTTTT,CAVLDSYTGELFF
.,.,TRBV6-5,TRBJ1-2,TGTGCCAGCAGCAGGACTGATTATGGCTACACCTTC,CASSRTDYGYTF
.,.,TRBV15,TRBJ1-3,TGTGCCACCAGCGGCGTCGGACTGATCTCTGGAAACACCATATATTTT,CATSGVGLISGNTIYF
.,.,TRBV27,TRBJ2-2,TGTGCCAGCAGTTTTCGCCGGGGGGCAGTGGTCGGGGAGCTGTTTTTT,CASSFRRGAVVGELFF
.,.,TRBV9,TRBJ2-7,TGTGCCAGCAGCGTAGGAGGTGACGAGCAGTACTTC,CASSVGGDEQYF
.,TRBD2,TRBV19,TRBJ2-7,TGTGCCAGCTCAAGGACTAGCGGACGCTACGAGCAGTACTTC,CASSRTSGRYEQYF
.,.,TRBV7-3,TRBJ1-1,TGTGCCAGCAGCTTAATCGGGAACACTGAAGCTTTCTTT,CASSLIGNTEAFF
.,.,TRBV2,TRBJ2-7,TGTGCCAGCGAGGGGGACCAGGGCTACGAGCAGTACTTC,CASEGDQGYEQYF
few,.,TRBV15,TRBJ2-7,TGTGCCACCAGCACGAAGCGGATCTCCTACGAGCAGTACTTC,CATSTKRISYEQYF
.,.,TRBV19,TRBJ2-7,TGTGCCAGTAGTGTGTCCCCGATCCGGTCCTACGAGCAGTACTTC,CASSVSPIRSYEQYF
.,.,TRBV6-5,TRBJ1-3,TGTGCCACGAACGGCAGGGGAGCTGGAAACACCATATATTTT,CATNGRGAGNTIYF
.,TRBD1,TRBV25-1,TRBJ2-5,TGTGCCAGCAGTGAAGGTAGGACAGGGAGGCAAGAGACCCAGTACTTC,CASSEGRTGRQETQYF
.,.,TRBV19,TRBJ2-3,TGTGCCAGTAGTATAGCCCTACCAGATACGCAGTATTTT,CASSIALPDTQYF
.,.,TRBV20-1,TRBJ1-1,TGCAGTGCTAGTAACTTAGAAGCTTTCTTT,CSASNLEAFF
.,TRBD2,TRBV15,TRBJ2-7,TGTGCCACCAGCAGACCTCTAGCGGGGGGTCTTCACGAGCAGTACTTC,CATSRPLAGGLHEQYF
.,.,TRBV5-8,TRBJ1-4,TGTGCCAGCAGCTTGTCGCGGGAAGTTAATGAAAAACTGTTTTTT,CASSLSREVNEKLFF
.,TRBD2,TRBV29-1,TRBJ2-1,TGCAGCGTTGGAGGAGCGGGACTAGCGATCTCTGGGGTCTACAATGAGCAGTTCTTC,CSVGGAGLAISGVYNEQFF
few,.,TRBV18,TRBJ1-3,TGTGCCAGCTCCGAGTCGGCAGGGAATGGAAACACCATATATTTT,CASSESAGNGNTIYF
.,.,TRBV10-2,TRBJ2-5,TGCGCCAGCAGTGCCGAGCTTGGGCTGGGAGAGACCCAGTACTTC,CASSAELGLGETQYF
.,.,TRBV14,TRBJ2-7,TGTGCCAGCAGCCAAGATCAGGGACTTGCTTACGAGCAGTACTTC,CASSQDQGLAYEQYF
.,.,TRBV9,TRBJ2-7,TGTGCCAGCAGCGTAGATGTCCTTTCGGAGCAGTACTTC,CASSVDVLSEQYF
few,TRBD1,TRBV6-5,TRBJ1-5,TGTGCCAGCAGATCGACAGGGGGTGCGGATCAGCCCCAGCATTTT,CASRSTGGADQPQHF
.,TRBD1,TRBV27,TRBJ2-7,TGTGCCAGCAGTTGGGACAGGAATTCCTACGAGCAGTACTTC,CASSWDRNSYEQYF
once,.,TRBV7-9,TRBJ2-1,TGTGCCAGCAGCCGGAGCTCCTACAATGAGCAGTTCTTC,CASSRSSYNEQFF
.,TRBD2,TRBV9,TRBJ2-7,TGTGCCAGCAGCGTAGGTGCTAGCGGGTTCCCCTACGAGCAGTACTTC,CASSVGASGFPYEQYF
once,.,TRBV7-8,TRBJ1-1,TGTGCCAGCAGCCCAATAGACAGGTCCACTGAAGCTTTCTTT,CASSPIDRSTEAFF
.,TRBD2,TRBV19,TRBJ2-1,TGTGCCAGTAGCCAGGGACTAGCGGGCGGGGGGGCTAGTGAGCAGTTCTTC,CASSQGLAGGGASEQFF
.,TRBD1,TRBV19,TRBJ1-1,TGTGCCAGTCTCCGACAGGGACCGAACACTGAAGCTTTCTTT,CASLRQGPNTEAFF